The 21 T cell receptor beta chains presented below share a single source sample, sequenced in a study of T cell clonotyping in hematopoietic cell transplantation. Libraries were prepared by immunoSEQ multiplex PCR; TCRdb keeps only in-frame clonotypes and omits some of them. The table includes tens of thousands of clones, just over 85% detected once. Specified time point: recipient sample about 28 days before transplant, after cytoreduction. The starting material was peripheral blood mononuclear cells, obtained before stem cell transplant. Every receptor here comes from a man in his fifties or sixties with biphenotypic leukemia. Some clones in this sample may be carry-over from other donors' samples.

The chain is built from TRBV19 and TRBJ2-7; 8 positions agree with TRBD1. V dropped 3 bases and J dropped 3; count of bases not matched to a gene: 16. This CDR3 is built from 18 residues. Germline loops: CDR1 LNHDA, CDR2 SQIVND (reference sequence). CDR3 coding DNA: TGTGCCAGTAGTATGCTGTACCCCCAGGGGGCGAGGTTCTACGAGCAGTACTTC. Amino acid sequence: CASSMLYPQGARFYEQYF.

The chain joins TRBV5-5 to TRBJ1-1, with a weak D call TRBD1 (6 bases). The V end lost 5 bases, the J end lost 1 base, and 12 bases lay between the germline ends. CDR1 SGHKS and CDR2 YYEKEE come from the germline V gene (reference sequence). There are 14 residues in the CDR3. CDR3 nucleotide sequence: TGTGCCAGCAGGCCACCAGGGGCGAACACTGAAGCTTTCTTT. Amino acids: CASRPPGANTEAFF.

The CDR3: CSARPEGGAFF. CDR3 DNA sequence: TGCAGTGCTAGACCGGAGGGCGGAGCTTTCTTT. The chain has TRBV20-1 and TRBJ1-1, with D unresolved. The germline CDR1 and CDR2 sequences are DFQATT and SNEGSKA (reference sequence). V lost 2 bases, J lost 10 bases, and 11 bases lay in between. This CDR3 contains 11 residues.

Only one count was recorded for this clone. The rearrangement joins TRBV5-8 to TRBJ1-5, with unresolved D. Trimming took 0 bases from V and 4 from J, leaving 5 bases between them. Germline CDR1 reads SGHTS; CDR2 reads YDEGEE. The CDR3 contains 13 residues. The CDR3 DNA reads TGTGCCAGCAGCTTGGAAAGAAATCAGCCCCAGCATTTT. Translated, it gives CASSLERNQPQHF.

This CDR3 reads CASSPDSWGTEAFF. CDR3 coding DNA: TGCGCCAGCAGCCCGGACTCCTGGGGAACTGAAGCTTTCTTT. The chain couples TRBV5-1 to TRBJ1-1, with D uncertain. From germline, CDR1 is SGHRS and CDR2 YFSETQ. V was cut by 4 bases and J by 5 bases, with 15 bases left in between. The CDR3 contains 14 residues.

The chain joins TRBV4-2 to TRBJ2-2; D remains ambiguous. Germline CDR1 reads LGHNA; CDR2 reads YNFKEQ. The CDR3 extends over 18 amino acids. V dropped 0 bases and J dropped 3 bases, with 17 bases sitting between them. CDR3 loop: CASSQDQRKGRYTGELFF. The CDR3 DNA reads TGTGCCAGCAGCCAAGATCAACGGAAGGGCAGATACACCGGGGAGCTGTTTTTT.

This clone was observed a single time. The chain couples TRBV20-1 to TRBJ2-5; D remains unclear. V was trimmed by 4 bases and J by 2 bases, leaving 5 bases between them. Germline V lookup: CDR1 DFQATT, CDR2 SNEGSKA (reference sequence). The CDR3 is 11 residues long. DNA of the CDR3: TGCAGTGCTACCAGTCAAGAGACCCAGTACTTC. The encoded protein is CSATSQETQYF.

The chain has TRBV6-5 and TRBJ1-5; D is uncertain. V shed 2 bases and J shed 4 bases, with 9 bases lying between them. This CDR3 has 14 amino acids. Germline V gene sequence: CDR1 MNHEY, CDR2 SVGAGI. The CDR3 spells CASSYGQENQPQHF. CDR3 DNA: TGTGCCAGCAGTTACGGTCAGGAAAATCAGCCCCAGCATTTT.

The chain couples TRBV28 to TRBJ2-7; perhaps TRBD1 as D (6 bases). The V end was cut by 5 bases, the J end by 0 bases, with 17 bases between. Germline V gives CDR1 MDHEN, CDR2 SYDVKM. The CDR3 length is 16 residues. The CDR3 nucleotides are TGTGCCAGCAGTCCTTATTCGACAGGTATCTCCTACGAGCAGTACTTC. It yields the protein CASSPYSTGISYEQYF. Full variable domain (missing parts from reference TRBV28 and TRBJ2-7): DVKVTQSSRYLVKRTGEKVFLECVQDMDHENMFWYRQDPGLGLRLIYFSYDVKMKEKGDIPEGYSVSREKKERFSLILESASTNQTSMYLCASSPYSTGISYEQYFGPGTRLTVT.

The genes are TRBV6-5 and TRBJ2-1; D may match TRBD1 or TRBD2 (6 bases each). Germline CDR1 and CDR2: MNHEY and SVGAGI. The V and J ends lost 3 bases and 6 bases respectively, with 15 bases between them. The CDR3 runs 15 residues. The CDR3 region has the DNA TGTGCCAGCAGTTATTGGGGGGCCGCCTCCAATGAGCAGTTCTTC. Translated: CASSYWGAASNEQFF.

This clone was found once. The chain links TRBV2 to TRBJ2-7, with D unresolved. The germline V and J ends were trimmed by 3 bases and 3 bases, with 12 bases remaining between them. The V gene's germline CDR1 is SNHLY and CDR2 FYNNEI. This CDR3 comprises 14 residues. CDR3 coding DNA: TGTGCCAGCAGTGAGTTGGCAGCCTTCTACGAGCAGTACTTC. Protein sequence: CASSELAAFYEQYF.

This clone is termed medium-sized (0.01 to 0.1%). The rearrangement joins TRBV7-8 to TRBJ2-2; D may match TRBD1 or TRBD2 (6 bases each). This CDR3 contains 14 residues. Germline CDR1 is SGHVS and CDR2 is FQNEAQ. Trimming took off 2 bases at V and 4 bases at J, with 8 bases between the two ends. The CDR3 sequence: CASSLKGGTGELFF. In DNA, the CDR3 is TGTGCCAGCAGCTTAAAGGGGGGCACCGGGGAGCTGTTTTTT. The variable domain in full, with the rest retrieved from reference TRBV7-8 and TRBJ2-2, is GAGVSQSPRYKVAKRGQDVALRCDPISGHVSLFWYQQALGQGPEFLTYFQNEAQLDKSGLPSDRFFAERPEGSVSTLKIQRTQQEDSAVYLCASSLKGGTGELFFGEGSRLTVL.

J is TRBJ1-2 and V is TRBV30; the D is unclear. The germline CDR1 and CDR2 sequences are GTSNPN and SVGIG (reference sequence). The length of the CDR3 is 14 residues. Trimming cost V 0 bases and J 0 bases, with 8 bases left between them. The CDR3 region has the DNA TGTGCCTGGAGTGTCCAGACGTCTAACTATGGCTACACCTTC. As protein: CAWSVQTSNYGYTF.

The chain has TRBV6-5 and TRBJ2-5; unclear D gene. V shed 2 bases and J shed 2 bases, with 0 bases lying between them. The CDR3 totals 11 residues. Germline CDR1 is MNHEY and CDR2 is SVGAGI. CDR3 sequence (DNA): TGTGCCAGCAGTTACCAAGAGACCCAGTACTTC. Its translation: CASSYQETQYF.

V and J are TRBV4-3 and TRBJ1-1; D is ambiguous. The CDR3 is made up of 14 amino acids. The V gene's germline CDR1 is LGHNA and CDR2 YSLEER. Trimming pared 4 bases from V and 1 base from J, leaving 10 bases between. CDR3 nucleotide sequence: TGCGCCAGCAGCCGGTCCCTAGGGAACACTGAAGCTTTCTTT. Amino acid sequence: CASSRSLGNTEAFF.

This clone was seen only a few times. J is TRBJ2-1 and V is TRBV5-5; 12 bases align to TRBD2. This CDR3 spans 16 amino acids. Germline CDR1 reads SGHKS; CDR2 reads YYEKEE (reference sequence). Trimming took 0 bases from V and 7 from J; bases not matched to a gene: 5. This chain's CDR3 is CASSLGLAGGHNEQFF. The CDR3 region has the DNA TGTGCCAGCAGCTTGGGGCTAGCGGGAGGGCATAATGAGCAGTTCTTC.

The J gene is TRBJ2-7, the V gene TRBV6-5; D not certain. The CDR3 is 13 amino acids. From germline, CDR1 is MNHEY and CDR2 SVGAGI. The ends were cut back, 5 bases at V and 7 bases at J, with 15 bases in the middle. The CDR3 loop is CASSSRLYGEQYF. CDR3 bases: TGTGCCAGCAGTAGCAGGCTATATGGGGAGCAGTACTTC.

This chain joins TRBV5-1 and TRBJ2-2; TRBD2 agrees at 10 bases. J gave up 6 bases and V 6 bases, and 5 bases lay outside the gene matches. Germline assignment: CDR1 SGHRS and CDR2 YFSETQ. CDR3 length equals 14 residues. CDR3 nucleotide sequence: TGCGCCAGCACCCTAGCGGGAGACGCCGGGGAGCTGTTTTTT. Translated, it gives CASTLAGDAGELFF.

The rearrangement joins TRBV6-5 to TRBJ1-2; D not resolved. The CDR3 is made up of 16 amino acids. CDR1 is MNHEY, CDR2 SVGAGI, per germline. The germline V and J ends were trimmed by 0 bases and 9 bases, with 20 bases remaining between them. CDR3 amino acids: CASSYSTSTLARRYTF. The CDR3 DNA reads TGTGCCAGCAGTTACTCGACTTCCACTTTGGCTAGGCGCTACACCTTC.

This chain connects TRBV5-1 to TRBJ2-3; tentative D call: TRBD2 (5 bases). The CDR3 extends over 14 amino acids. CDR1 and CDR2 (germline): SGHRS, YFSETQ. The ends were cut back, 7 bases at V and 0 bases at J, with 12 bases in the middle. The CDR3 reads CASVPGLSTDTQYF. Written as DNA, the CDR3 is TGCGCCAGCGTCCCTGGACTGAGCACAGATACGCAGTATTTT.

The chain carries TRBV28 and TRBJ1-2; D may be TRBD1 (5 bases). The CDR3 totals 14 residues. V lost 1 base and J 6 bases, leaving 12 bases between the germline ends. The germline V gene encodes CDR1 MDHEN and CDR2 SYDVKM. In DNA, the CDR3 is TGTGCCAGCAGTTTATTGCGTCAGGGTGATGGCTACACCTTC. Translated: CASSLLRQGDGYTF.